Listed below are T cell receptor beta chains from one sample, sequenced in a study of regulatory T cells in long-lasting Graves disease. TCRdb ran MiXCR on the multiplex PCR reads and lists one entry per CDR3 protein. The sample includes around 400,000 distinct CDR3 sequences, around 15% of them seen just once. Sequenced here: peripheral blood mononuclear cells (PBMCs), sampled at new diagnosis, from a patient treated with antithyroid drugs. The receptors come from a female donor with Graves disease. Both conserved end residues are part of each CDR3. Each record gives: clone size, V gene, D gene, J gene, CDR3 protein, CDR3 DNA. A D gene is named only where the DNA matches it firmly. The size entry is marked missing in some rows and otherwise reads once, few, many or a size class.

few	TRBV7-9	TRBD1	TRBJ2-3	CASSFTDRARTDTQYF	TGTGCCAGCAGCTTCACTGACAGGGCCCGCACAGATACGCAGTATTTT
NA	TRBV7-9	NA	TRBJ1-2	CASSKGGNYGYTF	TGTGCCAGCAGCAAGGGGGGCAACTATGGCTACACCTTC
many	TRBV12-3/TRBV12-4	NA	TRBJ1-2	CASSFLMGDGYTF	TGTGCCAGCAGTTTCCTGATGGGGGATGGCTACACCTTC
many	TRBV2	TRBD1	TRBJ1-2	CASSALTTGGGYTF	TGTGCCAGCAGTGCCCTGACGACAGGGGGTGGCTACACCTTC
many	TRBV13	NA	TRBJ2-5	CASSLGTGTPRAETQYF	TGTGCCAGCAGCTTAGGGACCGGGACTCCCCGCGCAGAGACCCAGTACTTC
many	TRBV10-1	TRBD1	TRBJ2-2	CASSWQGVSGELFF	TGCGCCAGCAGTTGGCAGGGGGTGAGCGGGGAGCTGTTTTTT
many	TRBV5-6	NA	TRBJ2-1	CASSRTGFHEQFF	TGTGCCAGCAGTCGAACAGGGTTTCATGAGCAGTTCTTC
many	TRBV7-3	NA	TRBJ2-3	CASSPGGASTDTQYF	TGTGCCAGCAGCCCTGGGGGAGCCAGCACAGATACGCAGTATTTT
many	TRBV9	TRBD2	TRBJ2-3	CASSLGLATDTQYF	TGTGCCAGCAGCCTGGGACTAGCGACAGATACGCAGTATTTT
many	TRBV7-3	TRBD2	TRBJ2-1	CASSIGLAGGWDEQFF	TGTGCCAGCAGCATAGGACTAGCGGGGGGCTGGGATGAGCAGTTCTTC
many	TRBV12-3/TRBV12-4	NA	TRBJ2-3	CASSRTGDTDTQYF	TGTGCCAGCTCCCGGACGGGGGACACAGATACGCAGTATTTT
NA	TRBV4-1	NA	TRBJ2-6	CASSQEVRESGANVLTF	TGCGCCAGCAGCCAAGAGGTACGGGAGTCCGGGGCCAACGTCCTGACTTTC
many	TRBV20-1	NA	TRBJ1-2	CSARDLGPRGSYGYTF	TGCAGTGCTAGAGATCTGGGGCCCCGAGGGAGCTATGGCTACACCTTC
many	TRBV2	NA	TRBJ2-1	CASQKNEQFF	TGTGCCAGTCAGAAAAATGAGCAGTTCTTC
many	TRBV7-6	NA	TRBJ1-5	CASSLGAGVVISNQPQHF	TGTGCCAGCAGCTTAGGGGCAGGAGTCGTGATAAGCAATCAGCCCCAGCATTTT
many	TRBV3-1	NA	TRBJ1-1	CASSQESGNTEAFF	TGTGCCAGCAGCCAAGAAAGCGGGAACACTGAAGCTTTCTTT
many	TRBV27	NA	TRBJ1-1	CASSLGGMNTEAFF	TGTGCCAGCAGCTTAGGCGGCATGAACACTGAAGCTTTCTTT
few	TRBV19	NA	TRBJ2-2	CASSGPSPGELFF	TGTGCCAGTAGTGGGCCTTCACCCGGGGAGCTGTTTTTT
few	TRBV6-9	NA	TRBJ2-1	CASSSNDYNEQFF	TGTGCCAGCAGTTCCAACGACTACAATGAGCAGTTCTTC
many	TRBV7-9	TRBD1	TRBJ1-5	CASSEQGRNQPQHF	TGTGCCAGCAGCGAACAGGGGAGGAATCAGCCCCAGCATTTT
many	TRBV6-2/TRBV6-3	TRBD1	TRBJ2-7	CASSPSGTGKYEQYF	TGTGCCAGCAGTCCTTCCGGGACAGGGAAATACGAGCAGTACTTC
many	TRBV6-5	NA	TRBJ2-3	CASSYGGLATDTQYF	TGTGCCAGCAGTTACGGGGGCCTAGCTACAGATACGCAGTATTTT
many	TRBV30	TRBD1	TRBJ1-1	CAWRDRFTTEAFF	TGTGCCTGGAGGGACAGGTTTACCACTGAAGCTTTCTTT
many	TRBV29-1	TRBD2	TRBJ2-7	CSARTSGGSYEQYF	TGCAGCGCTCGGACTAGCGGGGGCTCCTACGAGCAGTACTTC
many	TRBV2	TRBD1	TRBJ2-7	CASSNPGQGTHEQYF	TGTGCCAGCAGCAACCCTGGACAGGGGACACACGAGCAGTACTTC
few	TRBV27	TRBD1	TRBJ2-3	CASRRQGVQDTQYF	TGTGCCAGCAGAAGACAGGGGGTTCAGGATACGCAGTATTTT
NA	TRBV19	NA	TRBJ1-1	CASSKEQGQRATNTEAFF	TGTGCCAGTAGTAAAGAACAGGGCCAGCGCGCCACGAACACTGAAGCTTTCTTT
many	TRBV5-5	NA	TRBJ1-5	CASSLEGAMVQPQHF	TGTGCCAGCAGCTTGGAAGGGGCCATGGTTCAGCCCCAGCATTTT
many	TRBV12-3/TRBV12-4	NA	TRBJ2-1	CASSWADNEQFF	TGTGCCAGCAGCTGGGCTGACAATGAGCAGTTCTTC
many	TRBV12-3/TRBV12-4	NA	TRBJ1-2	CASSSAQSLGYYGYTF	TGTGCCAGCAGCTCGGCACAATCGTTAGGGTACTATGGCTACACCTTC
many	TRBV2	TRBD1	TRBJ1-5	CASTPGQAFNQPQHF	TGTGCCAGCACACCGGGACAGGCCTTCAATCAGCCCCAGCATTTT
NA	TRBV9	TRBD1	TRBJ1-1	CASSPEQGVTMNTEAFF	TGTGCCAGCAGCCCAGAACAGGGGGTGACTATGAACACTGAAGCTTTCTTT
few	TRBV27	NA	TRBJ2-3	CVTKRGGDTQYF	TGTGTCACTAAAAGGGGAGGAGATACGCAGTATTTT
NA	TRBV12-3/TRBV12-4	TRBD2	TRBJ2-1	CANSLAGSSYNEQFF	TGTGCCAACAGCCTAGCGGGATCCTCCTACAATGAGCAGTTCTTC
few	TRBV5-4	NA	TRBJ2-1	CASSSRGGDDEQFF	TGTGCCAGCAGCTCCCGGGGCGGGGACGATGAGCAGTTCTTC
many	TRBV5-1	TRBD1	TRBJ1-3	CASSPGTGRYGNTIYF	TGCGCCAGCAGCCCTGGGACAGGGCGTTATGGAAACACCATATATTTT
NA	TRBV4-1	NA	TRBJ1-5	CASSQELVRVQPQHF	TGCGCCAGCAGCCAAGAGTTGGTGCGGGTTCAGCCCCAGCATTTT
many	TRBV5-1	TRBD1	TRBJ2-5	CASAIGQGDGTQYF	TGCGCCAGCGCGATTGGACAGGGGGACGGGACCCAGTACTTC